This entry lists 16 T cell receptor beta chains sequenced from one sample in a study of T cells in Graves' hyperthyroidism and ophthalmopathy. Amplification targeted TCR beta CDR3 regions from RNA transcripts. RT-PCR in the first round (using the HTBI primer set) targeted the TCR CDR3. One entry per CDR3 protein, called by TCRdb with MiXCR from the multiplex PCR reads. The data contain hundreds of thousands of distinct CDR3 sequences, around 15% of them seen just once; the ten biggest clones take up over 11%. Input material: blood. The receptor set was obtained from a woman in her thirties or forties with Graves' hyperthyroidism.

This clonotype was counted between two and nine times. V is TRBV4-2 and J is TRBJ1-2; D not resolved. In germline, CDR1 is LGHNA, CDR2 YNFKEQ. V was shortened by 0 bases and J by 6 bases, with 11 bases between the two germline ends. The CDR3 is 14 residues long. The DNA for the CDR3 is TGTGCCAGCAGCCAAGATTTACCGGGGAATGGCTACACCTTC. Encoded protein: CASSQDLPGNGYTF.

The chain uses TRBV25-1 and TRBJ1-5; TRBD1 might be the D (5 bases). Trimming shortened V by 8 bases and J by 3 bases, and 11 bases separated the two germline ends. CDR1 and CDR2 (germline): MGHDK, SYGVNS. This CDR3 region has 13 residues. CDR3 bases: TGTGCCAGCTCGGACAACCTCAATCAGCCCCAGCATTTT. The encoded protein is CASSDNLNQPQHF.

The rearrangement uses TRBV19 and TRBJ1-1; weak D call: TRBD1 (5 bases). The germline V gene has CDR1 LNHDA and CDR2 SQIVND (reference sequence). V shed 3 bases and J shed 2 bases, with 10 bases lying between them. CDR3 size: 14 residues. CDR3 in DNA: TGTGCCAGTAGTATGCCCGGGGCAAACACTGAAGCTTTCTTT. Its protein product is CASSMPGANTEAFF.

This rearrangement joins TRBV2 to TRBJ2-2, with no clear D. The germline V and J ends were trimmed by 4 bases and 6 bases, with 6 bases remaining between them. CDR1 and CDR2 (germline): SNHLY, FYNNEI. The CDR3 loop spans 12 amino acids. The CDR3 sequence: CASSGLAGELFF. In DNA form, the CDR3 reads TGTGCCAGCAGTGGTCTCGCCGGGGAGCTGTTTTTT.

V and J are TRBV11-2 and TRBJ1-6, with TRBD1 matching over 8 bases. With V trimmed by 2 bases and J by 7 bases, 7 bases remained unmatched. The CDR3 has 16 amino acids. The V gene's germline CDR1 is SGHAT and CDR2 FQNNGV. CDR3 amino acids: CASSLPTGARNSPLHF. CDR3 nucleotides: TGTGCCAGCAGCTTACCGACAGGGGCGCGGAATTCACCCCTCCACTTT.

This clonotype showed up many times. DNA of the CDR3: TGTGCCAGCAGCTCCGGGGGTAGCGGGCGCGGGGAGCAGTTCTTC. Residues: CASSSGGSGRGEQFF. The J gene is TRBJ2-1, the V gene TRBV7-2; 7 bases match TRBD2. Germline loops: CDR1 SGHTA, CDR2 FQGNSA. The CDR3 spans 15 residues. V was clipped by 4 bases and J by 10 bases; unmatched bases: 13.

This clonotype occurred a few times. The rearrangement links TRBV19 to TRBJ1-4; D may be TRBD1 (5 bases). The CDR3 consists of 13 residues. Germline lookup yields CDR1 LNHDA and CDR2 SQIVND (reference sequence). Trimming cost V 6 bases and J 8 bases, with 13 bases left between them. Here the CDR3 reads CASSWGVGEKLFF. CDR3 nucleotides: TGTGCCAGTAGCTGGGGGGTCGGAGAAAAACTGTTTTTT. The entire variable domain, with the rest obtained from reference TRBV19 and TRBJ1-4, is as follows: DGGITQSPKYLFRKEGQNVTLSCEQNLNHDAMYWYRQDPGQGLRLIYYSQIVNDFQKGDIAEGYSVSREKKESFPLTVTSAQKNPTAFYLCASSWGVGEKLFFGSGTQLSVL.

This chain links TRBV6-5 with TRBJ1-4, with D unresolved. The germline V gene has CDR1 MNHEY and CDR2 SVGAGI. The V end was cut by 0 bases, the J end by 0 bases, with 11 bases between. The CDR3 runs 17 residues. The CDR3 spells CASSYSAQLATNEKLFF. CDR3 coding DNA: TGTGCCAGCAGTTACTCCGCGCAGCTTGCAACTAATGAAAAACTGTTTTTT.

CDR3 nucleotide sequence: TGTGCCAGTAGTACCCTAGACAGCCGGATTGAAGCTTTCTTT. Its protein is CASSTLDSRIEAFF. This rearrangement joins TRBV19 to TRBJ1-1; D possibly corresponds to TRBD1 (5 bases). With 4 bases removed from V and 7 bases from J, the gap between germline ends came to 16 bases. CDR1 and CDR2 from the germline V gene are LNHDA and SQIVND (reference sequence). This CDR3 region has 14 residues.

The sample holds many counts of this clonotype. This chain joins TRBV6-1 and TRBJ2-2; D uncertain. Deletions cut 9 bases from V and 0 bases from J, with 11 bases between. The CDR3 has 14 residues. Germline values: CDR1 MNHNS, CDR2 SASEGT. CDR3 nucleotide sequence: TGTGCCAGTGACCTAACAGCGAACACCGGGGAGCTGTTTTTT. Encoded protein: CASDLTANTGELFF.

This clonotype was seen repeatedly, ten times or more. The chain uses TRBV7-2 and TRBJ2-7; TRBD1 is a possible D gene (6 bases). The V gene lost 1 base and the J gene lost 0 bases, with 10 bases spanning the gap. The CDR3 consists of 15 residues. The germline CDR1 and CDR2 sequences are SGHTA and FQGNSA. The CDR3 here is CASSLDRTVSYEQYF. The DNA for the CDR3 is TGTGCCAGCAGCTTAGACAGGACAGTCTCCTACGAGCAGTACTTC.

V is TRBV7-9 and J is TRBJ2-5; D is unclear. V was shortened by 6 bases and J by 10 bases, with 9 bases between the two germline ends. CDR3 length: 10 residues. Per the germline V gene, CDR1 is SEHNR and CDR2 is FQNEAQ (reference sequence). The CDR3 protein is CASSPDFQYF. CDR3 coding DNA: TGTGCCAGCAGTCCTGACTTCCAGTACTTC.

The CDR3 sequence: CASSDASGDQETQYF. CDR3 bases: TGTGCCAGCAGCGACGCTAGCGGAGACCAAGAGACCCAGTACTTC. The J gene is TRBJ2-5, the V gene TRBV13; 7 nucleotides agree with TRBD2. The CDR3 consists of 15 residues. CDR1 is PRHDT and CDR2 is FYEKMQ in the germline V gene (reference sequence). The trim removed 5 bases at V and 0 bases at J, leaving 6 bases unmatched.

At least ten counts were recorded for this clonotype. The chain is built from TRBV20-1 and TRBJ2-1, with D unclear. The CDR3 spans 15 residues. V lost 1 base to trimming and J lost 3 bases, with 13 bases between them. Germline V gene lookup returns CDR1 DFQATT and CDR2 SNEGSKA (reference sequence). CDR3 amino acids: CSARVPGRIYNEQFF. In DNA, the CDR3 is TGCAGTGCTAGAGTTCCCGGAAGGATCTACAATGAGCAGTTCTTC.

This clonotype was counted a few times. CDR3 coding DNA: TGTGCCAGCCGGACCCCCGATCACCCCGGGGAGCTGTTTTTT. Amino acids: CASRTPDHPGELFF. The chain employs TRBV28 and TRBJ2-2; D not certain. With 8 bases removed from V and 6 bases from J, the gap between germline ends came to 16 bases. CDR1 is MDHEN and CDR2 is SYDVKM in the germline V gene. The CDR3 is 14 amino acids.

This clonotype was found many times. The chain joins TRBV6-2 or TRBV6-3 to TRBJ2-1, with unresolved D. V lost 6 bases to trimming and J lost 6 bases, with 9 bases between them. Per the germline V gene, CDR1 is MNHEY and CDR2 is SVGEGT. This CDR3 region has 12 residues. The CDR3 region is CASRHDFNEQFF. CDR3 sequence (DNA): TGTGCCAGCAGACACGACTTCAATGAGCAGTTCTTC.